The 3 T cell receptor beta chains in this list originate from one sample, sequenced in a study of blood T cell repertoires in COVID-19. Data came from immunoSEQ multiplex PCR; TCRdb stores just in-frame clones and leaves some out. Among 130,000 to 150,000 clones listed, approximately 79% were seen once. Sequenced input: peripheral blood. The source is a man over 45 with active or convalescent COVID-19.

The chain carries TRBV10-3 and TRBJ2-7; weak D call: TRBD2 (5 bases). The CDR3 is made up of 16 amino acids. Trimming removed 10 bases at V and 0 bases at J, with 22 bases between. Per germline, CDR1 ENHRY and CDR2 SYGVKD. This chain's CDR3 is CATRAGLGSGSYEQYF. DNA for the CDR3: TGTGCCACCCGGGCAGGCCTAGGGAGCGGCTCCTACGAGCAGTACTTC.

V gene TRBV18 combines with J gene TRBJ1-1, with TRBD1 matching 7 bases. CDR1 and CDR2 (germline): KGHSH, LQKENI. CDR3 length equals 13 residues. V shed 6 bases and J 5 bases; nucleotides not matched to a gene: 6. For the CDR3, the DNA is TGTGCCAGCTCGCTCGAACAGGGGACTGAAGCTTTCTTT. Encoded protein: CASSLEQGTEAFF.

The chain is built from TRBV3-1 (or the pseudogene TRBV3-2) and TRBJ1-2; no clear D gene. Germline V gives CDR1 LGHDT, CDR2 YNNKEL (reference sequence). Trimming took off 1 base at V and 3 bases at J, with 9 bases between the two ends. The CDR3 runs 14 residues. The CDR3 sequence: CASSQGTRYYGYTF. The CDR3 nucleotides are TGTGCCAGCAGCCAAGGAACCCGGTACTATGGCTACACCTTC.